The 23 T cell receptor beta chains below come from one sample, sequenced in a study of OX40 agonist ivuxolimab in advanced cancers. Data came from immunoSEQ multiplex PCR; TCRdb stores just in-frame clones and leaves some out. This table holds approximately 60,000 clones, around 84% found once. Sequencing used CD4+ or CD8+ T cells sorted from blood, obtained in a trial of the OX40 agonist ivuxolimab. The receptors come from an adult with an advanced solid tumor such as melanoma, head and neck, liver or kidney cancer.

The chain combines TRBV7-3 with TRBJ2-7; possibly TRBD1 for D (5 bases). The germline gives CDR1 SGHTA, CDR2 FQGTGA. This CDR3 has 14 amino acids. The germline V and J ends were trimmed by 5 bases and 2 bases, with 13 bases remaining between them. The CDR3 is CASSPGPDTYEQYF. The CDR3 region has the DNA TGTGCCAGCAGCCCAGGGCCGGACACCTACGAGCAGTACTTC.

The chain couples TRBV4-3 to TRBJ1-1; D unresolved. This CDR3 spans 14 amino acids. Germline CDR1 and CDR2: LGHNA and YSLEER. V was clipped by 1 base and J by 6 bases, with 12 bases between them. This CDR3 reads CASSQVAGDSEAFF. CDR3 sequence (DNA): TGCGCCAGCAGCCAAGTCGCTGGGGATTCTGAAGCTTTCTTT.

The rearrangement links TRBV15 to TRBJ2-1; 9 nucleotides agree with TRBD2. This CDR3 is built from 15 residues. Trimming at V came to 2 bases and at J to 4 bases, leaving 3 bases not matched to a gene. Germline V gives CDR1 LNHNV, CDR2 YYDKDF (reference sequence). CDR3 loop: CATSRWTSDYNEQFF. CDR3 DNA sequence: TGTGCCACCAGCAGATGGACTAGCGATTACAATGAGCAGTTCTTC.

V and J are TRBV19 and TRBJ1-1; 10 bases line up with TRBD1. CDR1 is LNHDA and CDR2 is SQIVND in the germline V gene (reference sequence). The trim removed 2 bases at V and 4 bases at J, leaving 7 bases unmatched. The CDR3 consists of 16 residues. The CDR3, as DNA: TGTGCCAGTAGTATACCCAGACAGGGGGCGAGCACTGAAGCTTTCTTT. It yields the protein CASSIPRQGASTEAFF.

This chain uses TRBV7-9 with TRBJ1-6, with 7 bases matching TRBD1. The junction had 7 bases not matched to a gene; V was cut back by 5 bases and J by 9 bases. Germline loops: CDR1 SEHNR, CDR2 FQNEAQ (reference sequence). The CDR3 sequence is 14 residues long. CDR3 DNA: TGTGCCAGCAGCCGGGACAGTGTATTTTCACCCCTCCACTTT. Translating it yields CASSRDSVFSPLHF.

This clone was detected only a few times. V usage is TRBV19 and J usage is TRBJ2-2; tentative D call: TRBD2 (5 bases). V dropped 1 base and J dropped 3 bases, with 9 bases sitting between them. The germline V gene encodes CDR1 LNHDA and CDR2 SQIVND (reference sequence). The length of the CDR3 is 15 residues. CDR3 in amino acids: CASSIGRRDTGELFF. In nucleotides, the CDR3 is TGTGCCAGTAGTATAGGGCGGCGGGACACCGGGGAGCTGTTTTTT.

V usage is TRBV9 and J usage is TRBJ1-4; 10 bases are shared with TRBD1. J lost 8 bases, V lost 3 bases, and 7 bases had no gene match. CDR3 length equals 15 residues. The germline gives CDR1 SGDLS, CDR2 YYNGEE. The CDR3 spells CASSARTGGLEKLFF. The CDR3 DNA reads TGTGCCAGCAGCGCAAGGACAGGGGGGTTAGAAAAACTGTTTTTT.

The chain is built from TRBV9 and TRBJ1-3; D remains ambiguous. This CDR3 comprises 14 residues. In germline, CDR1 is SGDLS, CDR2 YYNGEE. V lost 4 bases, J lost 0 bases, and 8 bases lay in between. The CDR3 DNA reads as TGTGCCAGCAGCCCGGGAACCTCTGGAAACACCATATATTTT. It translates to CASSPGTSGNTIYF.

The chain employs TRBV18 and TRBJ2-2; tentative D call: TRBD2 (6 bases). Germline lookup yields CDR1 KGHSH and CDR2 LQKENI. The CDR3 runs to 18 residues. V dropped 1 base and J dropped 1 base, with 16 bases sitting between them. The CDR3 coding sequence is TGTGCCAGCTCACCACGGGGTGGCGGGGACCTGAACACCGGGGAGCTGTTTTTT. Protein: CASSPRGGGDLNTGELFF.

The CDR3 bases are TGTGCCAGCAGCCTCGACAGGTCCTACGAGCAGTACTTC. It specifies CASSLDRSYEQYF. The chain combines TRBV11-3 with TRBJ2-7, with D perhaps TRBD1 (6 bases). Trimming pared 5 bases from V and 1 base from J, leaving 9 bases between. CDR3 length: 13 residues. Germline lookup yields CDR1 SGHNT and CDR2 YENEEA. The full variable domain, with the rest looked up from reference TRBV11-3 and TRBJ2-7, is EAGVVQSPRYKIIEKKQPVAFWCNPISGHNTLYWYLQNLGQGPELLIRYENEEAVDDSQLPKDRFSAERLKGVDSTLKIQPAELGDSAVYLCASSLDRSYEQYFGPGTRLTVT.

This chain connects TRBV4-1 to TRBJ2-7; D assignment may be TRBD1 or TRBD2 (5 bases each). Per germline, CDR1 MGHRA and CDR2 YSYEKL. Deletions cut 0 bases from V and 0 bases from J, with 9 bases between. This CDR3 region has 15 residues. CDR3 bases: TGCGCCAGCAGCCAAGACTGGGACGGCTCCTACGAGCAGTACTTC. It is translated as CASSQDWDGSYEQYF.

The rearrangement links TRBV2 to TRBJ1-5, with D possibly being TRBD1 (5 bases). The CDR3 is 13 amino acids. Trimming took off 4 bases at V and 3 bases at J, with 7 bases between the two ends. Germline V gives CDR1 SNHLY, CDR2 FYNNEI. CDR3 coding DNA: TGTGCCAGCAGTGCAGGGTTCAATCAGCCCCAGCATTTT. Translating it yields CASSAGFNQPQHF.

This chain connects TRBV5-1 to TRBJ2-4, with 10 positions matching TRBD2. The CDR3 sequence is 14 residues long. Losses at the gene ends were 2 bases for V and 7 bases for J; bases not matched to a gene: 3. Germline CDR1 SGHRS, CDR2 YFSETQ. CDR3 bases: TGCGCCAGCAGCTTTCAAGCGGGAGGGAACATTCAGTACTTC. Its protein is CASSFQAGGNIQYF. Supplemented by reference TRBV5-1 and TRBJ2-4, the full variable domain reads KAGVTQTPRYLIKTRGQQVTLSCSPISGHRSVSWYQQTPGQGLQFLFEYFSETQRNKGNFPGRFSGRQFSNSRSEMNVSTLELGDSALYLCASSFQAGGNIQYFGAGTRLSVL.

The chain combines TRBV27 with TRBJ1-2; maybe TRBD1 (5 bases). Trimming stripped 6 bases from V and 2 bases from J, with 16 bases between. Germline values: CDR1 MNHEY, CDR2 SMNVEV (reference sequence). CDR3 length equals 15 residues. CDR3 sequence reads: CASRRAGTWNYGYTF. In nucleotides, the CDR3 is TGTGCCAGCAGACGCGCCGGGACCTGGAACTATGGCTACACCTTC.

This chain uses TRBV19 with TRBJ2-7, with a weak D call TRBD1 (5 bases). The CDR3 totals 12 residues. Germline V gene data show CDR1 as LNHDA and CDR2 as SQIVND (reference sequence). With 6 bases removed from V and 5 bases from J, the gap between germline ends came to 11 bases. CDR3 in amino acids: CASSSQANEQYF. The CDR3 nucleotides are TGTGCCAGTAGCTCACAGGCGAACGAGCAGTACTTC.

This chain joins TRBV7-3 and TRBJ2-3; maybe TRBD1 (6 bases). V lost 4 bases, J lost 6 bases, and 17 bases lay in between. The CDR3 has 15 residues. CDR1 is SGHTA and CDR2 is FQGTGA in the germline V gene. The CDR3 spells CASSSQQGPTDTQYF. CDR3 DNA sequence: TGTGCCAGCAGCTCCCAACAGGGCCCCACCGATACGCAGTATTTT.

This clone was counted between two and nine times. This chain joins TRBV6-1 and TRBJ2-2, with a tentative D call TRBD1 (5 bases). Trimming removed 2 bases at V and 8 bases at J, with 15 bases between. The CDR3 extends over 15 amino acids. CDR1 is MNHNS and CDR2 is SASEGT in the germline V gene. CDR3 protein: CASSEFQGFSGELFF. In nucleotides, the CDR3 is TGTGCCAGCAGTGAATTCCAGGGATTTAGTGGGGAGCTGTTTTTT.

The chain couples TRBV21-1 to TRBJ2-1; the DNA was not compared with TRBD1, the D call given in the table. TRBV21-1 is a pseudogene. The CDR3 is 16 residues long. This CDR3 reads CASSKDRESYSSEQFF. CDR3 DNA: TGTGCCAGCAGCAAGGACAGGGAAAGTTATAGCAGTGAGCAGTTCTTC.

The V call is TRBV18, the J call TRBJ2-7, with 9 positions matching TRBD1. Germline V gene data show CDR1 as KGHSH and CDR2 as LQKENI. CDR3 length: 14 residues. Trimming took 8 bases from V and 2 from J; bases not matched to a gene: 7. CDR3 DNA: TGTGCCAGCGCCAGGGACAGGGATCCCTACGAGCAGTACTTC. It is translated as CASARDRDPYEQYF. Filled out from reference TRBV18 and TRBJ2-7, the complete variable domain reads NAGVMQNPRHLVRRRGQEARLRCSPMKGHSHVYWYRQLPEEGLKFMVYLQKENIIDESGMPKERFSAEFPKEGPSILRIQQVVRGDSAAYFCASARDRDPYEQYFGPGTRLTVT.

V and J are TRBV11-2 and TRBJ2-1; D tentatively reads TRBD1 or TRBD2 (5 bases each). Germline V gene sequence: CDR1 SGHAT, CDR2 FQNNGV. V lost 4 bases and J 7 bases, leaving 14 bases between the germline ends. The CDR3 has 14 amino acids. CDR3 DNA sequence: TGTGCCAGCAGCTCCACGACGGGGCCGAATGAGCAGTTCTTC. Its translation: CASSSTTGPNEQFF. Full variable domain (outside the CDR3, taken from reference TRBV11-2 and TRBJ2-1): EAGVAQSPRYKIIEKRQSVAFWCNPISGHATLYWYQQILGQGPKLLIQFQNNGVVDDSQLPKDRFSAERLKGVDSTLKIQPAKLEDSAVYLCASSSTTGPNEQFFGPGTRLTVL.

The J gene is TRBJ1-3, the V gene TRBV12-5, with D unresolved. Per the germline V gene, CDR1 is LGHNT and CDR2 is FRNRAP. V lost 5 bases, J lost 4 bases, and 6 bases lay in between. The CDR3 has 12 residues. CDR3: CASGLPGNTIYF. The CDR3 nucleotides read TGTGCTAGTGGTCTACCCGGAAACACCATATATTTT. The full variable domain, with the rest looked up from reference TRBV12-5 and TRBJ1-3, is DARVTQTPRHKVTEMGQEVTMRCQPILGHNTVFWYRQTMMQGLELLAYFRNRAPLDDSGMPKDRFSAEMPDATLATLKIQPSEPRDSAVYFCASGLPGNTIYFGEGSWLTVV.

This rearrangement joins TRBV5-1 to TRBJ2-1; 9 bases are shared with TRBD2. V trimming: 0 bases; J trimming: 2 bases; junction bases outside the gene matches: 3. The germline V gene encodes CDR1 SGHRS and CDR2 YFSETQ. The CDR3 consists of 16 residues. CDR3 amino acids: CASSLVLAGTYNEQFF. CDR3 coding DNA: TGCGCCAGCAGCTTGGTTCTAGCGGGGACCTACAATGAGCAGTTCTTC.

The rearrangement links TRBV7-6 to TRBJ2-5; TRBD2 matches 9 bases. The CDR3 length is 13 residues. V dropped 8 bases and J dropped 5; count of bases not matched to a gene: 6. Germline CDR1 is SGHVS and CDR2 is FNYEAQ. The CDR3 region is CASATGTSETQYF. The CDR3 nucleotides read TGTGCCAGCGCTACTGGGACTAGCGAGACCCAGTACTTC. Drawing the rest from reference TRBV7-6 and TRBJ2-5, the complete variable domain is GAGVSQSPRYKVTKRGQDVALRCDPISGHVSLYWYRQALGQGPEFLTYFNYEAQQDKSGLPNDRFSAERPEGSISTLTIQRTEQRDSAMYRCASATGTSETQYFGPGTRLLVL.